These T cell receptor beta chains were read from a single sample in a study of blood T cell repertoires in COVID-19. Profiling relied on immunoSEQ multiplex PCR, and the TCRdb table lists in-frame clones only, not all of them. The repertoire holds under 200,000 clones, with 65% to 90% as singletons. Specimen: peripheral blood. These receptors all stem from a human donor in a cohort sampled during active COVID-19. Each CDR3 is given with its conserved first and last residue. Each record gives: V gene, J gene, D gene, clone size, CDR3 protein, CDR3 DNA. A D gene is named only where the DNA matches it firmly. Size is omitted from some rows. Given values are once, few, many or a class for expanded clones.

v_call: TRBV6-5
j_call: TRBJ2-7
d_call: -
clone_size: -
cdr3_aa: CASSYSTGASYEQYF
cdr3_nt: TGTGCCAGCAGTTACTCGACAGGTGCCTCCTACGAGCAGTACTTC

v_call: TRBV9
j_call: TRBJ1-4
d_call: TRBD1
clone_size: -
cdr3_aa: CASSARTGEAEKLFF
cdr3_nt: TGTGCCAGCAGCGCCCGGACAGGGGAGGCCGAAAAACTGTTTTTT

v_call: TRBV5-4
j_call: TRBJ2-3
d_call: -
clone_size: few
cdr3_aa: CASSLLTDTQYF
cdr3_nt: TGTGCCAGCAGCTTACTAACAGATACGCAGTATTTT

v_call: TRBV4-3
j_call: TRBJ2-5
d_call: TRBD1
clone_size: -
cdr3_aa: CASSQGYGQGGGETQYF
cdr3_nt: TGCGCCAGCAGCCAAGGATATGGACAGGGGGGCGGAGAGACCCAGTACTTC

v_call: TRBV18
j_call: TRBJ1-1
d_call: TRBD1
clone_size: -
cdr3_aa: CASSPQMTGENTEAFF
cdr3_nt: TGTGCCAGCTCACCCCAGATGACAGGGGAGAACACTGAAGCTTTCTTT

v_call: TRBV7-8
j_call: TRBJ2-2
d_call: TRBD1
clone_size: -
cdr3_aa: CASSFGQGTGELFF
cdr3_nt: TGTGCCAGCAGCTTCGGACAGGGGACGGGGGAGCTGTTTTTT

v_call: TRBV3-1/TRBV3-2
j_call: TRBJ1-3
d_call: -
clone_size: -
cdr3_aa: CASSRGADQGWYGNTIYF
cdr3_nt: TGTGCCAGCAGCCGAGGGGCCGACCAGGGGTGGTACGGAAACACCATATATTTT

v_call: TRBV14
j_call: TRBJ2-7
d_call: -
clone_size: -
cdr3_aa: CASSQYYEQYF
cdr3_nt: TGTGCCAGCAGCCAGTATTACGAGCAGTACTTC

v_call: TRBV3-1/TRBV3-2
j_call: TRBJ2-7
d_call: TRBD2
clone_size: -
cdr3_aa: CASSLGTSGGDYEQYF
cdr3_nt: TGTGCCAGCAGCCTCGGGACTAGCGGGGGGGATTACGAGCAGTACTTC

v_call: TRBV28
j_call: TRBJ1-5
d_call: TRBD1
clone_size: few
cdr3_aa: CASSSPSTGRQPQHF
cdr3_nt: TGTGCCAGCAGTTCCCCCTCGACAGGGCGGCAGCCCCAGCATTTT

v_call: TRBV12-5
j_call: TRBJ1-2
d_call: -
clone_size: -
cdr3_aa: CASGLETGYYGYTF
cdr3_nt: TGTGCTAGTGGTTTGGAAACAGGGTACTATGGCTACACCTTC

v_call: TRBV10-3
j_call: TRBJ1-5
d_call: TRBD1
clone_size: -
cdr3_aa: CATGAPTNGQGASNQPQHF
cdr3_nt: TGTGCCACGGGAGCGCCCACGAACGGACAGGGGGCGTCAAATCAGCCCCAGCATTTT

v_call: TRBV4-2
j_call: TRBJ2-2
d_call: TRBD2
clone_size: few
cdr3_aa: CASSPESGGYRGGELFF
cdr3_nt: TGTGCCAGCAGCCCTGAGAGCGGGGGATACCGTGGCGGGGAGCTGTTTTTT

v_call: TRBV7-2
j_call: TRBJ1-5
d_call: -
clone_size: once
cdr3_aa: CASSLEGLQPQHF
cdr3_nt: TGTGCCAGCAGCTTGGAGGGTTTGCAGCCCCAGCATTTT

v_call: TRBV12-5
j_call: TRBJ2-7
d_call: -
clone_size: -
cdr3_aa: CASYSDTSYEQYF
cdr3_nt: TGTGCTAGTTACTCGGACACCTCCTACGAGCAGTACTTC

v_call: TRBV14
j_call: TRBJ2-1
d_call: TRBD2
clone_size: -
cdr3_aa: CASSQWTSGSSGYNEQFF
cdr3_nt: TGTGCCAGCAGCCAGTGGACTAGCGGGAGTTCGGGTTACAATGAGCAGTTCTTC

v_call: TRBV21-1
j_call: TRBJ2-2
d_call: -
clone_size: -
cdr3_aa: CASSTPCYSGTGELFF
cdr3_nt: TGTGCCAGCAGCACACCGTGCTACAGCGGCACCGGGGAGCTGTTTTTT

v_call: TRBV27
j_call: TRBJ2-5
d_call: TRBD1
clone_size: -
cdr3_aa: CASALDREETQYF
cdr3_nt: TGTGCCAGCGCCCTAGACAGGGAAGAGACCCAGTACTTC

v_call: TRBV7-3
j_call: TRBJ2-1
d_call: -
clone_size: -
cdr3_aa: CASRDLTQGNEQFF
cdr3_nt: TGTGCCAGCAGAGACCTCACACAGGGCAATGAGCAGTTCTTC

v_call: TRBV6-5
j_call: TRBJ1-2
d_call: TRBD1
clone_size: -
cdr3_aa: CASSYSRDRGGGYTF
cdr3_nt: TGTGCCAGCAGTTACTCGAGGGACAGGGGAGGTGGTTACACCTTC

v_call: TRBV5-4
j_call: TRBJ2-3
d_call: TRBD2
clone_size: -
cdr3_aa: CASRPTSSDTQYF
cdr3_nt: TGTGCCAGCAGGCCGACTAGCTCTGATACGCAGTATTTT

v_call: TRBV5-4
j_call: TRBJ2-7
d_call: -
clone_size: -
cdr3_aa: CASSLEWSSYEQYF
cdr3_nt: TGTGCCAGCAGCTTGGAGTGGAGCTCCTACGAGCAGTACTTC

v_call: TRBV10-3
j_call: TRBJ1-1
d_call: TRBD1
clone_size: -
cdr3_aa: CAISPDRADTEAFF
cdr3_nt: TGTGCCATTTCCCCGGACAGGGCCGACACTGAAGCTTTCTTT

v_call: TRBV14
j_call: TRBJ2-7
d_call: TRBD2
clone_size: -
cdr3_aa: CASSLLAGGSYEQYF
cdr3_nt: TGTGCCAGCAGCCTCCTAGCGGGAGGGAGCTACGAGCAGTACTTC

v_call: TRBV21-1
j_call: TRBJ2-7
d_call: -
clone_size: once
cdr3_aa: CASSGGTSKPGLAGLWAYEQYF
cdr3_nt: TGTGCCAGCAGCGGCGGGACATCAAAGCCGGGACTAGCGGGCCTATGGGCCTACGAGCAGTACTTC

v_call: TRBV20-1
j_call: TRBJ1-4
d_call: TRBD1
clone_size: -
cdr3_aa: CSASSLTGGRTNEKLFF
cdr3_nt: TGCAGTGCTAGTTCCTTAACAGGGGGTCGGACTAATGAAAAACTGTTTTTT

v_call: TRBV6-5
j_call: TRBJ1-2
d_call: -
clone_size: -
cdr3_aa: CASSYGGQAGSGYTF
cdr3_nt: TGTGCCAGCAGTTACGGGGGCCAGGCAGGGAGTGGCTACACCTTC

v_call: TRBV27
j_call: TRBJ1-5
d_call: -
clone_size: -
cdr3_aa: CASSLQGHQPQHF
cdr3_nt: TGTGCCAGCAGTTTGCAGGGTCATCAGCCCCAGCATTTT

v_call: TRBV27
j_call: TRBJ1-5
d_call: TRBD1
clone_size: -
cdr3_aa: CASSLNTGGQPQHF
cdr3_nt: TGTGCCAGCAGTTTGAACACAGGGGGTCAGCCCCAGCATTTT

v_call: TRBV5-6
j_call: TRBJ1-1
d_call: TRBD1
clone_size: once
cdr3_aa: CASSRGQRNTEAFF
cdr3_nt: TGTGCCAGCAGCAGGGGACAGCGGAACACTGAAGCTTTCTTT